This note documents a single T cell receptor beta chain sequence. In the sort, naive CD8 T cells were defined as CD8+CD4-CCR7+CD45RA+. This CDR3 has 17 residues. Germline V gene sequence: CDR1 MGHDK, CDR2 SYGVNS. The V segment lost 4 bases and the J segment 10 bases; nucleotides outside the gene matches: 18. TCRdb re-analysed the PCR reads in MiXCR, keeping a single row per CDR3 protein. The sample lists over 300,000 distinct CDR3 sequences; 24% were seen once. This specimen comes from a study of molecular identifiers for immune sequencing clone quantification. The specimen sequenced was naive CD8+ T cells from blood, with Jurkat cell RNA spiked in. As for subset: FACS-sorted CD8+CD4-CCR7+CD45RA+ naive T cells. The genes are TRBV25-1 and TRBJ2-4, with 8 bases fitting TRBD1. This clonotype was sampled from a human donor in good health. Some libraries in this study had Jurkat cell RNA spiked in. The CDR3: CASSVLPRGQDRAIQYF. CDR3 sequence (DNA): TGTGCCAGCAGTGTTCTACCCAGGGGCCAGGACAGGGCGATTCAGTACTTC.